This TCR beta chain came from a study of control samples from healthy donors and cancer patients. Here immunoSEQ multiplex PCR was the method, and the copy in TCRdb shows in-frame clones only, minus some. The table shows 80,000 or so clones, with under 90% occurring only once. This receptor was identified in a man aged 45-65 years in good health. Sequenced input: blood.

The CDR3: CASSPPGDQVNNEQFF. In DNA form, the CDR3 reads TGTGCCAGCAGCCCCCCAGGGGACCAAGTTAACAATGAGCAGTTCTTC. The chain joins TRBV7-3 to TRBJ2-1; D is perhaps TRBD1 (6 bases). Germline-derived CDR1 and CDR2 are SGHTA and FQGTGA. CDR3 size: 16 residues. V lost 5 bases to trimming and J lost 5 bases, with 19 bases between them.